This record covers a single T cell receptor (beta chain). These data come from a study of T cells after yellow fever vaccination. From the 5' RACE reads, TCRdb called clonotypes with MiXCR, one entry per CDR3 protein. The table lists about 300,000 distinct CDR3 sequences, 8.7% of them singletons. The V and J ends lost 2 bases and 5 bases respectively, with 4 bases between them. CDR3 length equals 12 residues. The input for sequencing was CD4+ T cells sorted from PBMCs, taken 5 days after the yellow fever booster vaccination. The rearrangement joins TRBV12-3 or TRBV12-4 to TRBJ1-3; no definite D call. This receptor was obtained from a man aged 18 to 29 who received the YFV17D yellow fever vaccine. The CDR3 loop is CASSLRRNTIYF. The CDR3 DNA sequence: TGTGCCAGCAGTTTACGAAGAAACACCATATATTTT.